Shown below are 27 T cell receptor beta chains from a single sample sequenced in a study of Graves' ophthalmopathy and Graves' hyperthyroidism. Amplification of TCR beta CDR3 regions used RNA transcripts. RT-PCR with HTBI primers came first, then second-round multiplex PCR. TCRdb reprocessed the multiplex PCR reads with MiXCR, giving one entry per CDR3 protein. The profile shows approximately 380,000 distinct CDR3 sequences, roughly 21% of them singletons. The source material was peripheral blood. The receptors come from a woman in her late teens or twenties with stable Graves' hyperthyroidism.

This clonotype was counted at least ten times. This chain uses TRBV12-3 or TRBV12-4 with TRBJ1-2; TRBD1 aligns across 9 bases. The CDR3 contains 13 residues. The V and J ends lost 2 bases and 6 bases, in that order; junction bases with no gene match: 1. The CDR3 protein is CASSLTGGHGYTF. CDR3 coding DNA: TGTGCCAGCAGTTTAACAGGGGGCCATGGCTACACCTTC.

As to this clonotype: An end of the junction differs from the germline gene, which may be a read error. V and J are TRBV12-3 or TRBV12-4 and TRBJ2-7; 7 positions match TRBD1. The CDR3 sequence is 15 residues long. CDR3 nucleotide sequence: TGTGCCAGCAGCCGAGACAGGGATCCCTCCTCCGAGCAGTACTTC. Its protein is CASSRDRDPSSEQYF.

This clonotype appeared many times. V is TRBV6-2 or TRBV6-3 and J is TRBJ2-7, with TRBD2 matching over 7 bases. CDR1 is MNHEY, CDR2 SVGEGT, per germline. V lost 2 bases to trimming and J lost 3 bases; unmatched junction nucleotides: 7. The CDR3 is made up of 15 amino acids. The CDR3 loop reads CASSYASTSVYEQYF. CDR3 nucleotides: TGTGCCAGCAGTTACGCCTCAACTAGCGTCTACGAGCAGTACTTC.

The V call is TRBV30, the J call TRBJ1-1; D gene uncertain. V was cut by 1 base and J by 0 bases, with 9 bases left in between. CDR3 length: 14 amino acids. Germline lookup yields CDR1 GTSNPN and CDR2 SVGIG (reference sequence). In nucleotides, the CDR3 is TGTGCCTGGAGTGCCAACACTCTGAACACTGAAGCTTTCTTT. Its translation is CAWSANTLNTEAFF.

This clonotype appeared many times. The V gene is TRBV6-1, the J gene TRBJ2-7; D possibly corresponds to TRBD1 (6 bases). The V end was cut by 6 bases, the J end by 0 bases, with 9 bases between. The CDR3 is 13 amino acids. CDR1 is MNHNS, CDR2 SASEGT, per germline. This CDR3 is CASSRTVSYEQYF. Here the CDR3 DNA reads TGTGCCAGCAGCAGGACAGTCTCCTACGAGCAGTACTTC.

This clonotype was counted ten times or more. This CDR3 reads CASSLALPTGLFF. The CDR3 DNA sequence: TGTGCCAGCAGCTTAGCCCTCCCGACTGGGCTGTTTTTT. The chain is built from TRBV7-2 and TRBJ2-2; D gene unclear. The V gene lost 0 bases and the J gene lost 13 bases, with 12 bases spanning the gap. Germline assignment: CDR1 SGHTA and CDR2 FQGNSA. The CDR3 extends over 13 amino acids.

This clonotype was counted at least ten times. This sequence joins TRBV6-1 and TRBJ2-2, with 7 bases identical to TRBD2. The CDR3 covers 13 residues. The V gene end was trimmed by 10 bases and the J gene end by 6 bases; junction bases not matched to a gene: 8. CDR1 and CDR2 from the germline V gene are MNHNS and SASEGT. The CDR3 sequence is CAIGPGLAGELFF. The CDR3 DNA is TGTGCCATCGGACCAGGACTAGCCGGGGAGCTGTTTTTT.

This clonotype has ten or more counts. J is TRBJ2-7 and V is TRBV28; 8 bases line up with TRBD1. The V gene's germline CDR1 is MDHEN and CDR2 SYDVKM. The length of the CDR3 is 14 residues. V dropped 5 bases and J dropped 0; count of bases not matched to a gene: 3. The CDR3, as DNA: TGTGCCAGCAGTGCGGGACAGGTCTCCTACGAGCAGTACTTC. It specifies CASSAGQVSYEQYF. The full variable domain, with the rest looked up from reference TRBV28 and TRBJ2-7, is DVKVTQSSRYLVKRTGEKVFLECVQDMDHENMFWYRQDPGLGLRLIYFSYDVKMKEKGDIPEGYSVSREKKERFSLILESASTNQTSMYLCASSAGQVSYEQYFGPGTRLTVT.

V usage is TRBV5-6 and J usage is TRBJ2-7; maybe TRBD2 (6 bases). CDR1 and CDR2 (germline): SGHDT, YYEEEE. Trimming removed 4 bases from V and 3 bases from J, with 20 bases in between. The CDR3 length is 16 residues. The CDR3 protein is CASSPMGGTGDYEQYF. The CDR3 nucleotides are TGTGCCAGCAGCCCAATGGGCGGGACTGGAGACTACGAGCAGTACTTC.

In regard to this clonotype: A single base separates this from a much larger clone, so it may be a read error. The chain employs TRBV4-3 and TRBJ1-6, with 10 bases matching TRBD1. Germline CDR1 LGHNA, CDR2 YSLEER. The CDR3 is 15 residues long. The CDR3: CACSQGTGDNSPLHF. CDR3 sequence (DNA): TGCGCCTGCAGCCAAGGGACAGGGGATAATTCACCCCTCCACTTT.

Remarks on this clonotype: A much larger clonotype is one base distant, so this may be a read error. Because the CDR3 is missing its conserved closing phenylalanine or tryptophan, this is likely a read error. The genes are TRBV11-2 and TRBJ1-3, with D possibly matching TRBD1 (6 bases). The CDR3 loop spans 17 amino acids. Germline CDR1 SGHAT, CDR2 FQNNGV. Trimming pared 3 bases from V and 3 bases from J, leaving 18 bases between. The CDR3 here is CASSFRRGQLGGNTIYL. The CDR3 DNA reads TGTGCCAGCAGCTTCCGCAGGGGCCAGTTGGGTGGAAACACCATATATCTT.

In its sample, this clonotype was seen a few times. This rearrangement joins TRBV7-2 to TRBJ2-7, with 10 positions matching TRBD2. This CDR3 region has 15 residues. The V segment lost 5 bases and the J segment 4 bases; nucleotides outside the gene matches: 8. The germline gives CDR1 SGHTA, CDR2 FQGNSA. CDR3 region: CASSPIRTSGYEQYF. DNA for the CDR3: TGTGCCAGCAGCCCAATCCGGACTAGCGGTTACGAGCAGTACTTC. Combining the CDR3 with reference TRBV7-2 and TRBJ2-7 gives the whole variable domain GAGVSQSPSNKVTEKGKDVELRCDPISGHTALYWYRQSLGQGLEFLIYFQGNSAPDKSGLPSDRFSAERTGGSVSTLTIQRTQQEDSAVYLCASSPIRTSGYEQYFGPGTRLTVT.

V and J are TRBV28 and TRBJ1-6; no clear D gene. Trimming took off 3 bases at V and 2 bases at J, with 8 bases between the two ends. The CDR3 extends over 15 amino acids. Germline V gene sequence: CDR1 MDHEN, CDR2 SYDVKM. CDR3 sequence reads: CASSLGTAYNSPLHF. CDR3 coding DNA: TGTGCCAGCAGTTTGGGCACCGCCTATAATTCACCCCTCCACTTT.

This clonotype showed up many times. The chain carries TRBV5-1 and TRBJ2-7; the D call may be TRBD1 or TRBD2 (5 bases each). Germline loops: CDR1 SGHRS, CDR2 YFSETQ. The CDR3 covers 16 residues. V lost 4 bases to trimming and J lost 4 bases, with 21 bases between them. The CDR3 nucleotides are TGCGCCAGCAGCAGGGGAACGGGAAACACTGGGTACGAGCAGTACTTC. Its translation: CASSRGTGNTGYEQYF.

This clonotype has at least ten counts. The chain employs TRBV6-1 and TRBJ2-5, with D uncertain. CDR1 and CDR2 from the germline V gene are MNHNS and SASEGT. The CDR3 totals 16 residues. Trimming removed 6 bases from V and 3 bases from J, with 20 bases in between. CDR3 amino acids: CASSPAGESWEETQYF. DNA of the CDR3: TGTGCCAGCAGCCCAGCAGGCGAGTCATGGGAAGAGACCCAGTACTTC.

This clonotype was seen at least ten times. The chain uses TRBV6-1 and TRBJ2-5, with D possibly TRBD1 on 6 matching bases. CDR3 length: 15 amino acids. The germline gives CDR1 MNHNS, CDR2 SASEGT. Trimming cost V 9 bases and J 2 bases, with 19 bases left between them. CDR3 sequence (DNA): TGTGCCAGTCGGGACAACCTCCGTGGGCAAGAGACCCAGTACTTC. Encoded protein: CASRDNLRGQETQYF.

Concerning this clonotype itself: A clone one base away is much larger, so this may be a read error. The J gene is TRBJ2-5, the V gene TRBV18; the D is unclear. This CDR3 spans 12 amino acids. CDR1 and CDR2 (germline): KGHSH, LQKENI. The CDR3 DNA is TGTGCCAGCTCACCACCGGGCGAGACCAAGTACTTC. Its protein is CASSPPGETKYF.

Worth noting for this clonotype: One end of the junction is discordant with germline, which a read error may explain. The V and J genes are TRBV7-2 and TRBJ2-5; TRBD2 agrees at 11 bases. The V gene's germline CDR1 is SGHTA and CDR2 FQGNSA. CDR3 length: 15 amino acids. CDR3 bases: TGTGCCAGCAGCATGACTAGCGGGGTCCGGGAGACCCGGTACTTC. It specifies CASSMTSGVRETRYF.

The chain joins TRBV4-2 to TRBJ1-2; D remains ambiguous. Trimming removed 0 bases at V and 0 bases at J, with 8 bases between. Germline lookup yields CDR1 LGHNA and CDR2 YNFKEQ. The CDR3 has 15 residues. CDR3 DNA: TGTGCCAGCAGCCAAGACCACAGTACTAACTATGGCTACACCTTC. Its translation: CASSQDHSTNYGYTF.

This clonotype has ten or more counts. This chain uses TRBV6-2 or TRBV6-3 with TRBJ2-7, with 14 bases lining up with TRBD2. Germline V gene sequence: CDR1 MNHEY, CDR2 SVGEGT. Unmatched junction bases numbered 5, after V lost 4 bases and J lost 3 bases. The CDR3 spans 16 residues. CDR3 protein: CASSFTGTSGSYEQYF. CDR3 nucleotide sequence: TGTGCCAGCAGTTTTACCGGGACTAGCGGGAGCTACGAGCAGTACTTC.

This clonotype was seen ten or more times. A clone one base away is much larger, so this may be a read error. This chain joins TRBV6-2 or TRBV6-3 and TRBJ1-6, with D uncertain. This CDR3 region has 16 residues. In germline, CDR1 is MNHEY, CDR2 SVGEGT. The CDR3, as DNA: TGTGTCAGCAGTTACTCGAGTGCGGGGATGAATTCACCCCTCCACTTT. It is translated as CVSSYSSAGMNSPLHF.

V and J are TRBV6-1 and TRBJ1-1; perhaps TRBD1 as D (6 bases). V gave up 6 bases and J gave up 4 bases, with 12 bases separating them. In germline, CDR1 is MNHNS, CDR2 SASEGT. CDR3 size: 13 residues. CDR3 coding DNA: TGTGCCAGCAGGATAACAGGGACCACTGAAGCTTTCTTT. Encoded protein: CASRITGTTEAFF.

This clonotype was observed many times. The V and J genes are TRBV9 and TRBJ1-1, with 8 bases that match TRBD1. The junction had 6 bases not matched to a gene; V was cut back by 3 bases and J by 5 bases. The CDR3 has 14 amino acids. Germline-derived CDR1 and CDR2 are SGDLS and YYNGEE. This chain's CDR3 is CASSARGLGTEAFF. The CDR3 region has the DNA TGTGCCAGCAGCGCCAGGGGGCTCGGAACTGAAGCTTTCTTT.

This clonotype was observed many times. This chain joins TRBV6-1 and TRBJ2-2; 8 bases match TRBD1. Trimming removed 5 bases from V and 3 bases from J; junction bases left unmatched: 5. CDR3 length: 15 residues. Germline-derived CDR1 and CDR2 are MNHNS and SASEGT. CDR3 in amino acids: CASSPGGWDTGELFF. The CDR3 nucleotides read TGTGCCAGCAGTCCAGGGGGCTGGGACACCGGGGAGCTGTTTTTT.

This clonotype was counted only a few times. The CDR3 nucleotides are TGTGCCAGCAGTTTCGGCTTAAGCCGGCGGGGGCACGAGCAGTACTTC. Translation: CASSFGLSRRGHEQYF. The rearrangement uses TRBV27 and TRBJ2-7; a weak D match, TRBD2 (7 bases). V lost 3 bases, J lost 5 bases, and 20 bases lay in between. Germline CDR1 and CDR2: MNHEY and SMNVEV (reference sequence). This CDR3 has 16 residues.

This clonotype occurred a few times. The genes are TRBV28 and TRBJ1-2; D call uncertain. The CDR3 spans 14 residues. The V and J ends lost 3 bases and 4 bases respectively, with 12 bases between them. Germline V gene lookup returns CDR1 MDHEN and CDR2 SYDVKM. The CDR3 DNA sequence: TGTGCCAGCAGTTTTCCCCCCCAGAGCTATGGCTACACCTTC. Amino acids: CASSFPPQSYGYTF.

This clonotype appeared many times. The genes are TRBV7-9 and TRBJ1-1; D possibly corresponds to TRBD1 (5 bases). This CDR3 is 13 amino acids long. V lost 5 bases to trimming and J lost 11 bases, with 18 bases between them. From germline, CDR1 is SEHNR and CDR2 FQNEAQ (reference sequence). This CDR3 reads CASSQAEGTRAFF. As DNA, the CDR3 is TGTGCCAGCAGCCAGGCCGAGGGGACTCGCGCTTTCTTT.